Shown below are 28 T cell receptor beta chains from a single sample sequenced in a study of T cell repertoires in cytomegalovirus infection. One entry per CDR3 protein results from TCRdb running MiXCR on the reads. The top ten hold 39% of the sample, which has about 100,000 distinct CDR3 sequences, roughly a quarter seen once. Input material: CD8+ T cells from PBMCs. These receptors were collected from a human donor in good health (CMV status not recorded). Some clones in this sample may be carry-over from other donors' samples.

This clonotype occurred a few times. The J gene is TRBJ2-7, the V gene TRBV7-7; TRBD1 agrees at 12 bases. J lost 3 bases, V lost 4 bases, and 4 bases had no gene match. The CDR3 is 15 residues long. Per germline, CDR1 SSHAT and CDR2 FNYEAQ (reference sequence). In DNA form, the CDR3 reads TGTGCCAGCAGCTCGGGACAGGGGGCTAGCTACGAGCAGTACTTC. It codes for CASSSGQGASYEQYF.

CDR3 protein: CASSLALNAEQYF. The CDR3 DNA sequence: TGTGCCAGCAGCTTAGCGCTTAACGCCGAGCAGTACTTC. The chain couples TRBV7-9 to TRBJ2-7; D not resolved. The CDR3 contains 13 residues. Germline CDR1 SEHNR, CDR2 FQNEAQ (reference sequence). V shed 0 bases and J shed 6 bases, with 9 bases lying between them.

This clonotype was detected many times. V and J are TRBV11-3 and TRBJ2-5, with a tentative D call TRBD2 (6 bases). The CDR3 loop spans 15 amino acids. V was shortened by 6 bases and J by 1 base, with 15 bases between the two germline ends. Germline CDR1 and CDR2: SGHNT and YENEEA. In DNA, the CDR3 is TGTGCCAGCAGTCACGGGCGGGATGCCCAAGAGACCCAGTACTTC. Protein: CASSHGRDAQETQYF.

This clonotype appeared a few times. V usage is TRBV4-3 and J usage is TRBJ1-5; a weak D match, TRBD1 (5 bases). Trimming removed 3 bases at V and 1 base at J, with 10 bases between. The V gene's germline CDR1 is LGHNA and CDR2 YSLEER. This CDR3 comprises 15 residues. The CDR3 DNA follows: TGCGCCAGCAGCCACCATAGGGACAGCAATCAGCCCCAGCATTTT. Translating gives CASSHHRDSNQPQHF.

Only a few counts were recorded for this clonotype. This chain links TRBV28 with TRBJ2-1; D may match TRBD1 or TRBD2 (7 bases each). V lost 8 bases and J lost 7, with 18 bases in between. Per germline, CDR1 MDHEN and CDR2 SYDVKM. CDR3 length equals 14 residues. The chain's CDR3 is CASLNDREGNEQFF. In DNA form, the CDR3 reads TGTGCCAGCTTAAACGACAGGGAGGGGAATGAGCAGTTCTTC.

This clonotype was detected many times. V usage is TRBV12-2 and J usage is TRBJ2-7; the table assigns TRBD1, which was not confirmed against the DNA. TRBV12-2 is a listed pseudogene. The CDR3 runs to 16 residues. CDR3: CASRLAPGTLTYEQYF. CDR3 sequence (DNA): TGTGCAAGTCGCTTGGCCCCCGGGACACTTACCTACGAGCAGTACTTC.

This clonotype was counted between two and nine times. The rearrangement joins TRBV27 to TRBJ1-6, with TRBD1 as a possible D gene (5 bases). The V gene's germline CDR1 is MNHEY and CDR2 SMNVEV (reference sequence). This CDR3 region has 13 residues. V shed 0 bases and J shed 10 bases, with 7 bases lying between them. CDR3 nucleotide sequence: TGTGCCAGCAGTTTATCGGAGGGGTCACCCCTCCACTTT. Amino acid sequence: CASSLSEGSPLHF.

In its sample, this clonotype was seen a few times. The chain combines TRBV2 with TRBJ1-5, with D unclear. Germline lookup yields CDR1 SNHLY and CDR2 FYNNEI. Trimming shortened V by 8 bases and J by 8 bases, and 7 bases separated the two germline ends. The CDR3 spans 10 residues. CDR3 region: CASGFEPQHF. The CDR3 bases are TGTGCCAGCGGGTTTGAGCCCCAGCATTTT.

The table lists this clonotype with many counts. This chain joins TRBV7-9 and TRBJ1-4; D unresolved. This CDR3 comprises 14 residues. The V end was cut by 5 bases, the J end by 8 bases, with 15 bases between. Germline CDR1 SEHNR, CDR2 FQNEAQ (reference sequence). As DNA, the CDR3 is TGTGCCAGCAGCCAGGACCCTTTATGGGAAAAACTGTTTTTT. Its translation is CASSQDPLWEKLFF. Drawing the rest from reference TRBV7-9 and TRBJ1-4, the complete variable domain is DTGVSQNPRHKITKRGQNVTFRCDPISEHNRLYWYRQTLGQGPEFLTYFQNEAQLEKSRLLSDRFSAERPKGSFSTLEIQRTEQGDSAMYLCASSQDPLWEKLFFGSGTQLSVL.

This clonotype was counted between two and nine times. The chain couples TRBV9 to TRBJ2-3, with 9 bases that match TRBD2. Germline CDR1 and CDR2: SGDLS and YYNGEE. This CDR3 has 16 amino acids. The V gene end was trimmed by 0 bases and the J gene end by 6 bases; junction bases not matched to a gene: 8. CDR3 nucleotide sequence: TGTGCCAGCAGCGTAGATGCGGGGGGGAATCCGGATACGCAGTATTTT. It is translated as CASSVDAGGNPDTQYF.

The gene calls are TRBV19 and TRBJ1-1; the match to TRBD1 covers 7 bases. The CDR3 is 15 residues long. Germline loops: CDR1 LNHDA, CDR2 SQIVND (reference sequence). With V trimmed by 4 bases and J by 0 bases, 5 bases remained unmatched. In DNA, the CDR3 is TGTGCCAGTAGTACCTTGACAGGGTTGAACACTGAAGCTTTCTTT. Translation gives CASSTLTGLNTEAFF.

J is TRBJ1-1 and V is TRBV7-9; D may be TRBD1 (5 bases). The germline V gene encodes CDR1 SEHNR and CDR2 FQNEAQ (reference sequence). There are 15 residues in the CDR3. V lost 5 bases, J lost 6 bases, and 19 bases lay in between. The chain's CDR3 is CASSPGGLELAEAFF. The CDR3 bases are TGTGCCAGCAGCCCCGGGGGACTTGAGTTGGCTGAAGCTTTCTTT.

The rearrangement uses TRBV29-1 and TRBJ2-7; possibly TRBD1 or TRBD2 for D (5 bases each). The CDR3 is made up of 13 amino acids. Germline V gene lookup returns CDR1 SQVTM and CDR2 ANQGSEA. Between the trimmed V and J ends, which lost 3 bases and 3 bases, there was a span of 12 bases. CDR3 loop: CSVEEAGRYEQYF. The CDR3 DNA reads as TGCAGCGTTGAGGAGGCAGGGCGCTACGAGCAGTACTTC.

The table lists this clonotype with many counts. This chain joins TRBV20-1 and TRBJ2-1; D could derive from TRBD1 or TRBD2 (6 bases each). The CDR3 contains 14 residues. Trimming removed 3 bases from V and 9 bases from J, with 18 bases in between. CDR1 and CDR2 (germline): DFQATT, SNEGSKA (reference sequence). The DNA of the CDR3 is TGCAGTGCTAGCTCGGGAGAATCGGGGGCTGAGCAGTTCTTC. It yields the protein CSASSGESGAEQFF.

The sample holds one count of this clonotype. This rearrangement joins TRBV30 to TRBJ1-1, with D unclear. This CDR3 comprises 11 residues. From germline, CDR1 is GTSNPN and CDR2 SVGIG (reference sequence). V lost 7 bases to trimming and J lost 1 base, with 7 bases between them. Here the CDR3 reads CAYLPNTEAFF. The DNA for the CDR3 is TGTGCCTACCTTCCGAACACTGAAGCTTTCTTT. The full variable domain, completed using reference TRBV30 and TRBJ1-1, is SQTIHQWPATLVQPVGSPLSLECTVEGTSNPNLYWYRQAAGRGLQLLFYSVGIGQISSEVPQNLSASRPQDRQFILSSKKLLLSDSGFYLCAYLPNTEAFFGQGTRLTVV.

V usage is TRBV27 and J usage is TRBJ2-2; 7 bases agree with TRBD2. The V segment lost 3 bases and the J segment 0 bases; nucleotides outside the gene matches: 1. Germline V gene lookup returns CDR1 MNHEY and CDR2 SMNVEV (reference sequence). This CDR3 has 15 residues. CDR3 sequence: CASSFSGANTGELFF. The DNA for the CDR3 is TGTGCCAGCAGTTTCAGCGGGGCGAACACCGGGGAGCTGTTTTTT.

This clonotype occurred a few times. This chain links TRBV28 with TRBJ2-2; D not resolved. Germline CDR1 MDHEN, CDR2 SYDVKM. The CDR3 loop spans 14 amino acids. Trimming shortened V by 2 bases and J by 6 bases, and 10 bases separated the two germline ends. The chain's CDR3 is CASSLRSRAGELFF. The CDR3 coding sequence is TGTGCCAGCAGTTTAAGGAGTAGGGCCGGGGAGCTGTTTTTT.

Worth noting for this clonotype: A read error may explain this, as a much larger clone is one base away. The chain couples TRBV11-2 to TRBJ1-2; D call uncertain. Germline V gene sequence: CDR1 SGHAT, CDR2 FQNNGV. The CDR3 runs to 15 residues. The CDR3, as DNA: TGTGCCAGCAGCTCCTCCCGAACAGCTAACTATGACTACACCTTC. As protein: CASSSSRTANYDYTF.

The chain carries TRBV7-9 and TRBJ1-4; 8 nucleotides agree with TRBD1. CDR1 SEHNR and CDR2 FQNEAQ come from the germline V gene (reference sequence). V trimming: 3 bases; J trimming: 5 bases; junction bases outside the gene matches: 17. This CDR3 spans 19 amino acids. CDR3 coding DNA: TGTGCCAGCAGCTTTCCCCTAAGACAGGGGCCGACAGAGAATGAAAAACTGTTTTTT. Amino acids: CASSFPLRQGPTENEKLFF.

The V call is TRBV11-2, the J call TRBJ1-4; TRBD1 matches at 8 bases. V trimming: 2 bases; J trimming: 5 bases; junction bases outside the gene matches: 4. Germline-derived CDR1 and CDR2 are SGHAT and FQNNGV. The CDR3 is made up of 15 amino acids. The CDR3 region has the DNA TGTGCCAGCAGCTTACTTGGGACAGGAAATGAAAAACTGTTTTTT. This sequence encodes CASSLLGTGNEKLFF.

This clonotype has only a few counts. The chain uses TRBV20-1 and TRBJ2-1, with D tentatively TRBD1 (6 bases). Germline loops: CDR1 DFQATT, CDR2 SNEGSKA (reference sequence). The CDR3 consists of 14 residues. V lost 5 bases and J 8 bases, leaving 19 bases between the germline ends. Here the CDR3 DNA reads TGCAGTGCTCTATGGGGAACAGGGTTCGATGAGCAGTTCTTC. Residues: CSALWGTGFDEQFF.

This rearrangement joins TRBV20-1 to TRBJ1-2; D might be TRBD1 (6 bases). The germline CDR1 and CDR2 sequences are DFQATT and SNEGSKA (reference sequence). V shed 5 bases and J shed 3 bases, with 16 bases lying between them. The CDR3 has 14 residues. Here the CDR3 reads CSAGGRGVDYGYTF. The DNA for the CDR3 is TGCAGTGCTGGGGGAAGGGGGGTGGACTATGGCTACACCTTC.

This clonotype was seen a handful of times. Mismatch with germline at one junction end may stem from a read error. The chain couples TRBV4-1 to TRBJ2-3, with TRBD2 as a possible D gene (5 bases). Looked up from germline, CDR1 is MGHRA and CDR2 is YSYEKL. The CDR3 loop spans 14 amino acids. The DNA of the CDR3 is TGCGCCAGCAACCAAGACGGGGGCACAGATACGCAGTATTTT. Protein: CASNQDGGTDTQYF.

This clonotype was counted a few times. The CDR3 reads CASSDLGQGAGNEQFF. The CDR3 DNA sequence: TGTGCCAGCAGTGATCTCGGACAGGGGGCTGGCAATGAGCAGTTCTTC. This chain links TRBV6-4 with TRBJ2-1; TRBD1 matches at 11 bases. V lost 3 bases, J lost 6 bases, and 7 bases stayed unmatched. CDR1 and CDR2 from the germline V gene are MRHNA and SNTAGT. This CDR3 spans 16 amino acids.

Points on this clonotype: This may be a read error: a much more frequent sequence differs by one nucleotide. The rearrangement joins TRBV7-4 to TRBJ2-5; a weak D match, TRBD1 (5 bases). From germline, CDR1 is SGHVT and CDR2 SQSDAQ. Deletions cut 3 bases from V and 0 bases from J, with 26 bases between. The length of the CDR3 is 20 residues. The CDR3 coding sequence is TGTGCCAGCAGCTTTTCCAGGGCGCAGAACGTTTTTTCGTACCAAGAGACCCAGTACTTC. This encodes CASSFSRAQNVFSYQETQYF.

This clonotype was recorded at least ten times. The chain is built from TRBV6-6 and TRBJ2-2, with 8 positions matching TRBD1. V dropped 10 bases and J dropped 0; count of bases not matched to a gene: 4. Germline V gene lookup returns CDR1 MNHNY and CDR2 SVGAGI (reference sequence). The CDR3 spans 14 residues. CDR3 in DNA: TGTGCCATCCCGGACAGGGCGAACACCGGGGAGCTGTTTTTT. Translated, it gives CAIPDRANTGELFF.

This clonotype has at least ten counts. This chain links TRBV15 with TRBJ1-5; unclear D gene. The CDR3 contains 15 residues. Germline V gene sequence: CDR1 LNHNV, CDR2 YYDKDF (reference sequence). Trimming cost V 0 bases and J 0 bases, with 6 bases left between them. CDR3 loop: CATSRDMGSNQPQHF. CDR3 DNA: TGTGCCACCAGCAGAGATATGGGTAGCAATCAGCCCCAGCATTTT.

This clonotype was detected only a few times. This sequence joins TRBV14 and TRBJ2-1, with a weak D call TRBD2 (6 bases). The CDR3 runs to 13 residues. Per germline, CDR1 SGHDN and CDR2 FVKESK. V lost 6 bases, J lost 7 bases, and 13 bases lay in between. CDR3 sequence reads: CASRRDLGNEQFF. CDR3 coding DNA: TGTGCCAGCAGGCGGGATCTCGGGAATGAGCAGTTCTTC.